This record covers a single T cell receptor (beta chain). The antigen this receptor binds is unknown. The sample holds no much larger clone one base away, and base qualities are not on file. The sample is drawn from a study of T-cell memory formation after mild COVID-19 (TCRdb year 2021). At the level of the whole study: TCR sequence clusters from the two donors were found to be largely donor specific. Two young, previously healthy adult volunteers, one female and one male, were included in the cohort. In two donors, T-cell clones that expanded and contracted after mild COVID-19 were followed by sequencing TCRalpha and TCRbeta repertoires longitudinally. Broad study findings and their caveats: Contracting CD4+ clones turned up mainly in the CM and EM memory subsets, whereas EMRA was where CD8+ clones were enriched. Clones contracting from day 15 to 85 had balanced CD4/CD8 phenotypes, while a second wave expanding from day 15 to 37 was biased towards CD4+. The study covered only two mild cases, and larger cohorts including severe cases with pre-infection samples were considered necessary. Some responding clones were found in pre-infection memory, which suggests that pre-existing cross-reactive memory T cells took part in the SARS-CoV-2 response. Whether the second-wave clones peaking on day 37 were SARS-CoV-2 specific was not confirmed.

V gives up 7 bases and J gives up 3 bases, and the segment between their germline ends measures 13 bases. The germline V gene gives CDR1 as SGHRS and CDR2 as YFSETQ. Inclusive of the bounding cysteine and phenylalanine, the CDR3 is 13 residues long. The DNA shown is the 39-base CDR3, in frame from base 1. Sequenced using an Illumina NovaSeq 6000. TCRalpha and TCRbeta cDNA libraries were constructed by 5'RACE with constant-segment primers, with sample barcodes and unique molecular identifiers being introduced. RNA was extracted from every sample with Trizol reagent. The libraries were amplified in two PCR steps, and the second step added a second sample barcode and Illumina TruSeq adapters. Libraries were sequenced on an Illumina NovaSeq with 2 x 150 bp paired-end reads. From the authors' description of their analysis: Demultiplexing of reads and collapsing into UMI-guided consensus sequences were performed with migec v1.2.7. Using mixcr v2.1.11, the UMI consensuses were aligned to TRA and TRB V and J templates and assembled into clonotypes. Clonotypes were classified as expanded or contracted when called significant by both edgeR and NoisET, with noise models trained on biological replicates. For edgeR calls, the cutoffs were a false discovery rate-adjusted p below 0.01 and a log2 fold-change threshold of 1. As an exploratory analysis of dynamics, max-normalized trajectories of the 1000 most abundant clonotypes were examined by PCA with hierarchical clustering. Separately sequenced CD4+ and CD8+ repertoires were used to assign a CD4 or CD8 phenotype to each responding clone. Starting from the raw public reads, TCRdb applied fastp trimming at Q25, assembled clones with MiXCR and retained in-frame beta chains. All rows with the same CDR3 protein become a single entry with the most common DNA and genes. The V and J calls, along with clone size, are taken from TCRdb and not from the paper's own processing. The sample contains roughly 110,000 distinct CDR3 sequences, 22% of them found a single time. The top ten clonotypes cover approximately 40% of the sample.

Ficoll-Paque density gradient centrifugation was the method used to isolate PBMCs. In this chain, TRBV5-1 is recombined with TRBJ1-1; TRBD1 is possibly the D segment (6 matching bases). Specimen: PBMCs or a T cell subset sorted from them (not recorded which). The sequence came from a man aged 18 to 30 who had mild COVID-19 (a few samples of this study predate the infection). The sample titles of this study are shuffled in the database, so cell type and time point are left out; the donor was told from shared clones. The base sequence is TGCGCCAGCGGGGGCACAGTGGACACTGAAGCTTTCTTT. It encodes CASGGTVDTEAFF.